This T cell receptor (beta chain) was observed in a study of T cell responses to AZD1222 COVID-19 vaccine. Study observations and caveats: Baseline serostatus was positive in only a handful of AZD1222 recipients. Dominant at 160-218 and 743-854, vaccine-associated CD4 TCRs also spanned spike. A mostly white British donor set with more females was recruited, and clonal diversity was possibly underestimated. Spike-specific TCR breadth and depth both grew after two AZD1222 doses.

This table comes from immunoSEQ multiplex PCR, and its TCRdb copy is limited to in-frame clones, with some not included. The data hold 90,000 to 120,000 clones, with around 90% observed a single time. Looked up from germline, CDR1 is SGHNT and CDR2 is YYREEE (reference sequence). Trimming shortened V by 4 bases and J by 0 bases, and 23 bases separated the two germline ends. The CDR3 consists of 19 residues. As concerns this clone: Its antigen is not known.

The specimen comprised peripheral blood, sampled 28 days after the second AZD1222 dose. The sequence derives from an adult who received the AZD1222 COVID-19 vaccine. The genes are TRBV5-4 and TRBJ2-1; weak D call: TRBD2 (6 bases). CDR3 sequence reads: CASSRAREELRSSYNEQFF. The DNA for the CDR3 is TGTGCCAGCAGCCGGGCGCGGGAAGAGTTAAGAAGCTCCTACAATGAGCAGTTCTTC.